This record concerns one TCR beta chain sequence. This clonotype has only a few counts. Its antigen specificity is not known. No per-base quality is available; no much larger clone lies one base away. This record comes from a study of spatial heterogeneity in lung cancer (dated by TCRdb to about 2019). General notes on the study: Beta-chain transcripts were consistently detected in greater numbers than alpha-chain transcripts, which likely reflected higher beta-chain transcript abundance. In the raw uncorrected reads, each unique combination of TCR and UMI appeared more than ten times on average. In non-small cell lung cancer, the study quantitatively compared TCR alpha and beta repertoires across several tumor regions, matched nontumor lung, and blood. Nonsynonymous mutation counts, determined by whole-exome sequencing of tumor tissue, were related to TCR repertoire features. Both alpha and beta chains were TCR-sequenced in approximately 200 tumor regions, 64 matched nontumor lung samples and more than 50 PBMC samples obtained at surgery.

The intended sense of this specimen's time point label: sample taken at primary tumor resection. The donors were about 71 patients from the lung TRACERx cohort who had early-stage, untreated non-small cell lung cancer. Without any cell sorting, TCR sequencing was performed on whole RNA extracted either from tumor and nontumor lung tissue or from cryopreserved PBMC samples. Only patients for whom sufficient RNA was available from at least two tumor regions were selected for TCR sequencing. From its cysteine to its phenylalanine, the CDR3 spans 15 amino acids. The read is trimmed to its CDR3 DNA, 45 bases read in frame from base 1. CDR1 and CDR2, looked up from the germline V gene, are SGHRS and YFSETQ. V and J are trimmed by 2 bases and 4 bases, and the gene matches miss 7 bases of the junction. Overall study outcomes, separate from this receptor: Confirming at a functional level the hypothesis that regional TCRs recognize regional mutations was considered to require additional single-cell paired TCR alpha and beta sequencing. Ubiquitous expanded tumor TCRs were detected in blood more often at tumor resection than at routine follow-up.

Receptor amplification or capture employed 5' RACE. Sequencing used a NextSeq 500. In the TCR library protocol, a unique molecular identifier was attached to each TCR cDNA molecule so that PCR and sequencing errors could be corrected. On the study's bioinformatics: Decombinator tools were used for TCR identification, UMI-based error correction and CDR3 extraction. Expanded TCRs were defined as those above a frequency of 2 per 1,000, corresponding to the top 1% of the tumor frequency distribution. Rényi diversity was computed with the R vegan package after subsampling each repertoire 100 times to 5,000 TCRs. CDR3 similarity networks were constructed using string-kernel similarity of amino acid triplets, with links drawn between CDR3s whose pairwise similarity was above 0.82. TCRdb trimmed public reads at Q25 via fastp, called clones via MiXCR and kept in-frame beta chains. Each CDR3 protein gets just one entry, which takes the most common genes and DNA from the rows behind it. The V and J calls come from TCRdb's annotation, not from the publication. The sample records 90,000 to 95,000 distinct CDR3 sequences, about 12% of which are singletons. The top ten hold 35% to 45% of the sample.

This TCR was recovered from a male donor with early-stage non-small cell lung cancer. The rearranged segments are TRBV5-1 and TRBJ2-3; 7 middle bases align to TRBD1. The sequencing here drew on PBMCs, taken at surgery. The CDR3 region has the sequence CASSLNRGSADTQYF. The sequenced DNA: TGCGCCAGCAGCTTAAACAGGGGATCGGCAGATACGCAGTATTTT.